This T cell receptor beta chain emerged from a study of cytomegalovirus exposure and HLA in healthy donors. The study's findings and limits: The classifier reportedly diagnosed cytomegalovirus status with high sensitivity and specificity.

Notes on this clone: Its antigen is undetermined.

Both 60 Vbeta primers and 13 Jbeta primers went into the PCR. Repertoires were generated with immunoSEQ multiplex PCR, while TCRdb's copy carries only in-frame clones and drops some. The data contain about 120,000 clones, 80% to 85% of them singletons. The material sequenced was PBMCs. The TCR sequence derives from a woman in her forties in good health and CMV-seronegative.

CDR3 bases: TGTGCCAGCACCTGGGGCGGCCCATACGAGCAGTACTTC. Its translation: CASTWGGPYEQYF. The chain employs TRBV28 and TRBJ2-7; D is perhaps TRBD1 (5 bases). The length of the CDR3 is 13 residues. Looked up from germline, CDR1 is MDHEN and CDR2 is SYDVKM. Trimming took 7 bases from V and 4 from J, leaving 14 bases between them.